These 27 T cell receptor beta chains came from one sample sequenced in a study of cytomegalovirus exposure and HLA in healthy donors. 60 Vbeta and 13 Jbeta primers were used in PCR. Sequenced by immunoSEQ multiplex PCR; TCRdb stores in-frame clones only, minus some. The sample has a few hundred thousand clones, 77% seen once; the top ten hold less than 3%. The sample taken for sequencing was PBMCs. The receptors stem from a woman between 55 and 75 years old in good health and CMV-seropositive.

The chain employs TRBV6-6 and TRBJ1-2; 10 bases are a match to TRBD1. Germline V CDR1 and CDR2: MNHNY, SVGAGI (reference sequence). This CDR3 is 16 amino acids long. With V trimmed by 5 bases and J by 3 bases, 9 bases remained unmatched. The CDR3 DNA sequence: TGTGCCAGCAGTCGCCGGGACAGGGGATTCGACTATGGCTACACCTTC. Translation gives CASSRRDRGFDYGYTF.

The chain joins TRBV5-1 to TRBJ1-6; TRBD1 agrees at 10 bases. V was pared by 4 bases and J by 8 bases, with 6 bases of the junction left unmatched. CDR1 and CDR2 (germline): SGHRS, YFSETQ. The CDR3 runs to 15 residues. The CDR3 reads CASSTGTGAYSPLHF. The CDR3 DNA is TGCGCCAGCAGCACCGGGACAGGGGCCTATTCACCCCTCCACTTT.

The chain links TRBV7-6 to TRBJ2-3; D not resolved. The CDR3 spans 13 residues. The V gene's germline CDR1 is SGHVS and CDR2 FNYEAQ. Trimming pared 6 bases from V and 5 bases from J, leaving 12 bases between. In DNA, the CDR3 is TGTGCCAGCAGGAGTTTGAGACAAGATACGCAGTATTTT. Its protein is CASRSLRQDTQYF. Variable domain in full (rest from reference TRBV7-6 and TRBJ2-3): GAGVSQSPRYKVTKRGQDVALRCDPISGHVSLYWYRQALGQGPEFLTYFNYEAQQDKSGLPNDRFSAERPEGSISTLTIQRTEQRDSAMYRCASRSLRQDTQYFGPGTRLTVL.

The chain has TRBV19 and TRBJ2-3, with D perhaps TRBD2 (6 bases). This CDR3 region has 15 residues. Trimming removed 5 bases from V and 2 bases from J, with 14 bases in between. Germline V gene lookup returns CDR1 LNHDA and CDR2 SQIVND (reference sequence). This CDR3 reads CASSSRGGFTDTQYF. DNA of the CDR3: TGTGCCAGTAGTTCCCGGGGAGGCTTCACAGATACGCAGTATTTT.

Concerning this clone: The same CDR3 can be traced to other DNA sequences in this sample. This chain joins TRBV30 and TRBJ2-5; TRBD2 aligns across 8 bases. The J segment lost 5 bases and the V segment lost 4 bases, leaving 3 bases of the junction unmatched. The CDR3 totals 12 residues. Germline V gene lookup returns CDR1 GTSNPN and CDR2 SVGIG (reference sequence). CDR3 DNA sequence: TGTGCCTGGACTTCGGGGGGGGAGACCCAGTACTTC. Translating it yields CAWTSGGETQYF.

This clone was seen a few times. The V gene is TRBV4-3, the J gene TRBJ2-1; 11 bases are a match to TRBD2. The germline gives CDR1 LGHNA, CDR2 YSLEER. V shed 4 bases and J 4 bases; nucleotides not matched to a gene: 6. CDR3 size: 16 residues. In DNA form, the CDR3 reads TGCGCCAGCAGCCTCTCTAGCGGGGGGAATTACAATGAGCAGTTCTTC. Translated, it gives CASSLSSGGNYNEQFF.

The V gene is TRBV5-1, the J gene TRBJ2-2, with TRBD1 identical over 8 bases. Germline-derived CDR1 and CDR2 are SGHRS and YFSETQ. This CDR3 has 14 residues. V was pared by 1 base and J by 4 bases, with 0 bases of the junction left unmatched. The CDR3 loop is CASSLTGGTGELFF. The CDR3 nucleotides read TGCGCCAGCAGCTTGACAGGGGGCACCGGGGAGCTGTTTTTT.

The chain recombines TRBV28 with TRBJ2-1; D unclear. Deletions cut 3 bases from V and 0 bases from J, with 9 bases between. CDR3 length: 15 amino acids. Germline-derived CDR1 and CDR2 are MDHEN and SYDVKM. The CDR3 region has the DNA TGTGCCAGCAGTTTTGGGCCAGACTCCTACAATGAGCAGTTCTTC. This gives the protein CASSFGPDSYNEQFF.

The chain couples TRBV5-1 to TRBJ2-2, with 8 bases aligning to TRBD1. This CDR3 comprises 16 residues. The V gene end was trimmed by 2 bases and the J gene end by 6 bases; junction bases not matched to a gene: 9. The germline gives CDR1 SGHRS, CDR2 YFSETQ. CDR3 nucleotide sequence: TGCGCCAGCAGCTTCGGACAGGGTAGGATCTCCGGGGAGCTGTTTTTT. Amino acids: CASSFGQGRISGELFF.

This sequence joins TRBV6-4 and TRBJ2-1; D might be TRBD1 (5 bases). This CDR3 has 18 amino acids. V shed 3 bases and J shed 7 bases, with 25 bases lying between them. Per germline, CDR1 MRHNA and CDR2 SNTAGT. CDR3 region: CASSDFRWWQGTVNEQFF. CDR3 DNA: TGTGCCAGCAGTGATTTCCGGTGGTGGCAGGGCACGGTGAATGAGCAGTTCTTC.

This clone was counted a single time. The chain employs TRBV25-1 and TRBJ1-2; D possibly corresponds to TRBD1 (6 bases). Germline V gives CDR1 MGHDK, CDR2 SYGVNS. The V end was cut by 4 bases, the J end by 0 bases, with 15 bases between. The CDR3 extends over 16 amino acids. Here the CDR3 DNA reads TGTGCCAGCAGTGTAGGGGGACACCAAGCTAACTATGGCTACACCTTC. Translating it yields CASSVGGHQANYGYTF.

This rearrangement joins TRBV5-1 to TRBJ2-4, with 8 bases identical to TRBD1. V shed 1 base and J 5 bases; nucleotides not matched to a gene: 2. CDR3 length: 14 amino acids. Germline CDR1 is SGHRS and CDR2 is YFSETQ. CDR3 sequence (DNA): TGCGCCAGCAGCTTGAGACAGGGGCAAAACATTCAGTACTTC. This translates into CASSLRQGQNIQYF.

This chain links TRBV6-5 with TRBJ1-4, with 10 bases identical to TRBD1. This CDR3 has 15 residues. Germline CDR1 is MNHEY and CDR2 is SVGAGI. Trimming took 5 bases from V and 6 from J; bases not matched to a gene: 6. CDR3 nucleotides: TGTGCCAGCAGTACCCGGACAGGGGGAGATGAAAAACTGTTTTTT. It specifies CASSTRTGGDEKLFF.

V gene TRBV28 combines with J gene TRBJ2-5, with a tentative D call TRBD1 (6 bases). The germline V and J ends were trimmed by 6 bases and 5 bases, with 13 bases remaining between them. This CDR3 contains 13 residues. CDR1 MDHEN and CDR2 SYDVKM come from the germline V gene. This CDR3 reads CASRKQGPETQYF. DNA of the CDR3: TGTGCCAGCAGGAAACAGGGCCCGGAGACCCAGTACTTC.

The genes are TRBV28 and TRBJ2-1; D is unclear. The V gene's germline CDR1 is MDHEN and CDR2 SYDVKM. The CDR3 consists of 12 residues. Trimming pared 3 bases from V and 5 bases from J, leaving 5 bases between. CDR3 nucleotide sequence: TGTGCCAGCAGTTTGCCGGACAATGAGCAGTTCTTC. Residues: CASSLPDNEQFF. The whole variable domain, filled in from reference TRBV28 and TRBJ2-1, reads DVKVTQSSRYLVKRTGEKVFLECVQDMDHENMFWYRQDPGLGLRLIYFSYDVKMKEKGDIPEGYSVSREKKERFSLILESASTNQTSMYLCASSLPDNEQFFGPGTRLTVL.

As regards this clone: At one of its ends the junction is not consistent with the germline gene, which may arise from a read error. The J gene is TRBJ2-5, the V gene TRBV4-1, with D perhaps matching TRBD2 (5 bases). Germline lookup yields CDR1 MGHRA and CDR2 YSYEKL. The CDR3 extends over 13 amino acids. For the CDR3, the DNA is TGCGCCAGCAGCCAAGAAGCGGTAGCATTGACTCACTTC. It encodes CASSQEAVALTHF.

This chain uses TRBV5-1 with TRBJ1-4, with D possibly TRBD1 on 5 matching bases. CDR1 and CDR2 from the germline V gene are SGHRS and YFSETQ. The V end lost 3 bases, the J end lost 13 bases, and 22 bases lay between the germline ends. This CDR3 has 15 residues. CDR3 region: CASSSGGDGMKGLFF. The CDR3 DNA is TGCGCCAGCAGCTCTGGAGGGGACGGAATGAAAGGACTGTTTTTT. The full variable domain, with the rest looked up from reference TRBV5-1 and TRBJ1-4, is KAGVTQTPRYLIKTRGQQVTLSCSPISGHRSVSWYQQTPGQGLQFLFEYFSETQRNKGNFPGRFSGRQFSNSRSEMNVSTLELGDSALYLCASSSGGDGMKGLFFGSGTQLSVL.

The chain combines TRBV10-3 with TRBJ2-1; D remains unclear. The CDR3 is 15 residues long. V lost 9 bases to trimming and J lost 3 bases, with 18 bases between them. Germline V lookup: CDR1 ENHRY, CDR2 SYGVKD. CDR3 coding DNA: TGTGCCATTCAAGAGACGGGTTCTGACTACAATGAGCAGTTCTTC. Protein sequence: CAIQETGSDYNEQFF.

The rearrangement uses TRBV7-2 and TRBJ2-7, with TRBD1 matching 10 bases. V dropped 5 bases and J dropped 3; count of bases not matched to a gene: 7. The CDR3 loop spans 15 amino acids. Germline V gene data show CDR1 as SGHTA and CDR2 as FQGNSA. The CDR3, as DNA: TGTGCCAGCAGCCGAGTCTGGACAGGGGGCTACGAGCAGTACTTC. It codes for CASSRVWTGGYEQYF.

This clone was counted only a few times. The chain has TRBV7-8 and TRBJ1-1; 7 bases are a match to TRBD1. With V trimmed by 6 bases and J by 3 bases, 7 bases remained unmatched. CDR1 is SGHVS, CDR2 FQNEAQ, per germline. The CDR3 totals 14 residues. The CDR3 coding sequence is TGTGCCAGCAGATACGGGACAGCTTACACTGAAGCTTTCTTT. Translated: CASRYGTAYTEAFF.

There are a few counts of this clone. The DNA for the CDR3 is TGTGCCAGCAGCGACCGACAGGGATCAGGGTATGGCTACACCTTC. This translates into CASSDRQGSGYGYTF. The chain uses TRBV9 and TRBJ1-2; 7 positions agree with TRBD1. The CDR3 consists of 15 residues. Trimming cost V 3 bases and J 5 bases; bases outside gene matches: 10. Germline V CDR1 and CDR2: SGDLS, YYNGEE.

This clone was observed a handful of times. The chain employs TRBV6-5 and TRBJ2-1, with 7 bases matching TRBD2. Germline assignment: CDR1 MNHEY and CDR2 SVGAGI. The CDR3 sequence is 13 residues long. V shed 6 bases, J shed 5 bases, and the junction held 4 bases outside the gene matches. DNA of the CDR3: TGTGCCAGCAGAACCGGGACTAACAATGAGCAGTTCTTC. This encodes CASRTGTNNEQFF.

The V and J genes are TRBV27 and TRBJ2-7, with D perhaps TRBD2 (5 bases). CDR3 length: 12 residues. Germline lookup yields CDR1 MNHEY and CDR2 SMNVEV (reference sequence). V lost 3 bases to trimming and J lost 8 bases, with 11 bases between them. Written as DNA, the CDR3 is TGTGCCAGCAGTTTTCGGGATGAAAAGCAGTACTTC. This sequence encodes CASSFRDEKQYF.

This chain joins TRBV4-1 and TRBJ2-2, with TRBD1 matching 7 bases. V was clipped by 0 bases and J by 0 bases; unmatched bases: 7. In germline, CDR1 is MGHRA, CDR2 YSYEKL. This CDR3 is 18 amino acids long. The CDR3 is CASSQDYRGKANTGELFF. In DNA form, the CDR3 reads TGCGCCAGCAGCCAAGATTACAGGGGAAAAGCGAACACCGGGGAGCTGTTTTTT.

The gene calls are TRBV7-9 and TRBJ1-1; TRBD1 is a possible D gene (6 bases). This CDR3 spans 18 amino acids. Germline V gene sequence: CDR1 SEHNR, CDR2 FQNEAQ (reference sequence). Trimming took off 3 bases at V and 0 bases at J, with 20 bases between the two ends. As DNA, the CDR3 is TGTGCCAGCAGCTTCCTAGAGGGGGGGGTGTGGATGAACACTGAAGCTTTCTTT. Residues: CASSFLEGGVWMNTEAFF.

Here the CDR3 reads CASRSSRGSYEQYF. CDR3 sequence (DNA): TGTGCCAGCAGGTCGTCCAGGGGCTCCTACGAGCAGTACTTC. The rearrangement links TRBV7-9 to TRBJ2-7; D is possibly TRBD1 (6 bases). This CDR3 has 14 amino acids. V was trimmed by 6 bases and J by 0 bases, leaving 12 bases between them. The germline gives CDR1 SEHNR, CDR2 FQNEAQ (reference sequence).

This clone was detected only a few times. This chain joins TRBV29-1 and TRBJ2-3; TRBD2 is a possible D gene (6 bases). In germline, CDR1 is SQVTM, CDR2 ANQGSEA. Trimming took 5 bases from V and 1 from J, leaving 10 bases between them. The length of the CDR3 is 13 residues. Here the CDR3 DNA reads TGCAGCGTTAGTCCTAGCGGCACAGATACGCAGTATTTT. It codes for CSVSPSGTDTQYF.